This T cell receptor (beta chain) was sequenced in a study of regulatory T cells in long-lasting Graves disease. Study context: Antithyroid drug intake by newly diagnosed Graves' patients had lasted under 3 months. Study observations and caveats: Persistent disease showed a preference for TRBV28, TRBJ1-2 and TRBJ2-5.

Many counts were recorded for this clonotype. Its antigen is unknown. Building the TCR beta libraries relied on iRepertoire HTBI primers, and CDR3 regions underwent Arm-PCR. In the authors' workflow: In the combined samples, around 60 TRBV and 14 TRBJ segments were identified. TCRdb independently ran MiXCR on the multiplex PCR reads; one entry per CDR3 protein. In this record, the V and J calls reflect TCRdb's handling and not the investigators' own analysis. The table lists approximately 540,000 distinct CDR3 sequences, approximately 12% of them singletons, with approximately 9.6% in the top ten. CDR3 length equals 14 residues. V lost 0 bases and J lost 5; bases outside the gene matches: 3. CDR1 and CDR2 (germline): GTSNPN, SVGIG (reference sequence). The time point: newly diagnosed GD, antithyroid drugs for less than 3 months. With RNA extracted from PBMCs as input, the TCR library was made. These same data were also listed under a study on T cells in Graves' hyperthyroidism and ophthalmopathy. That investigation notes: Primed by the HTBI set, a first-round RT-PCR was run on the TCR CDR3.

The chain has TRBV30 and TRBJ2-2, with TRBD2 matching 7 bases. The sequencing here drew on peripheral blood mononuclear cells (PBMCs), taken at new diagnosis, from a patient treated with antithyroid drugs. This clonotype was obtained from a woman in her thirties with Graves disease. The CDR3 here is CAWSVGGSTGELFF. In DNA, the CDR3 is TGTGCCTGGAGTGTAGGCGGGAGTACCGGGGAGCTGTTTTTT.